One sample yielded the 8 T cell receptor beta chains listed below, sequenced in a study of sequential checkpoint blockade in melanoma (dated 2019 in TCRdb). Read against the paper, the sample's treatment or condition label means: randomized to nivolumab then ipilimumab (arm A) or the reverse (arm B). Libraries were built with the immunoSEQ multiplex PCR assay. TCRdb carries this immuneACCESS record with in-frame sequences only. Its versions omit some clonotypes, under half of them owing to an unresolved V gene in the studies checked, with the rest unexplained. For this sample there are about 5,300 clones; about three fifths appear just once. The top ten constitute roughly two fifths of the sample. The sequences come from CD8+ T cells sorted from blood (inferred from file names), collected from a patient given nivolumab and ipilimumab in sequence. These receptors originate from a human donor with melanoma.

The V call is TRBV6-5, the J call TRBJ1-1, with 10 positions matching TRBD1. Germline V gene data show CDR1 as MNHEY and CDR2 as SVGAGI. This CDR3 is built from 14 residues. Germline trimming cut 4 bases from V and 4 bases from J; bases unmatched to any gene: 3. The CDR3 loop reads CASSSTGGPTEAFF. The CDR3 nucleotides are TGTGCCAGCAGTTCGACAGGGGGCCCCACTGAAGCTTTCTTT.

V and J are TRBV5-1 and TRBJ1-1; D is undetermined. This CDR3 has 13 amino acids. CDR1 and CDR2 (germline): SGHRS, YFSETQ. Trimming cost V 2 bases and J 4 bases, with 9 bases left between them. The CDR3, as DNA: TGCGCCAGCAGCTTCCCGGGAAGCACTGAAGCTTTCTTT. It codes for CASSFPGSTEAFF. The variable domain in full, with the rest retrieved from reference TRBV5-1 and TRBJ1-1, is KAGVTQTPRYLIKTRGQQVTLSCSPISGHRSVSWYQQTPGQGLQFLFEYFSETQRNKGNFPGRFSGRQFSNSRSEMNVSTLELGDSALYLCASSFPGSTEAFFGQGTRLTVV.

A single count supports this clone. The DNA for the CDR3 is TGCAGCGTGGACAGGGTAGGGACCCACGAGCAGTACTTC. Translation gives CSVDRVGTHEQYF. V and J are TRBV29-1 and TRBJ2-5; TRBD1 matches at 8 bases. The end of the DNA fits TRBJ2-7 better, so the J call may be wrong. This CDR3 spans 13 amino acids. Germline values: CDR1 SQVTM, CDR2 ANQGSEA.

V gene TRBV6-4 combines with J gene TRBJ2-1; 14 nucleotides match TRBD2. Per germline, CDR1 MRHNA and CDR2 SNTAGT. V lost 2 bases and J lost 6; bases outside the gene matches: 6. The length of the CDR3 is 17 residues. CDR3 region: CASSDRGTSGGGNEQFF. In DNA form, the CDR3 reads TGTGCCAGCAGTGACCGAGGGACTAGCGGGGGTGGCAATGAGCAGTTCTTC.

The chain combines TRBV9 with TRBJ1-2; D ambiguous. In germline, CDR1 is SGDLS, CDR2 YYNGEE. This CDR3 has 14 residues. V gave up 0 bases and J gave up 4 bases, with 10 bases separating them. CDR3 in amino acids: CASSVGGQAYGYTF. The CDR3, as DNA: TGTGCCAGCAGCGTAGGTGGGCAGGCCTATGGCTACACCTTC.

This clone was detected only a few times. V gene TRBV7-9 combines with J gene TRBJ2-7; 11 positions agree with TRBD1. The CDR3 spans 13 residues. Trimming at V came to 5 bases and at J to 7 bases, leaving 4 bases not matched to a gene. Germline V gene lookup returns CDR1 SEHNR and CDR2 FQNEAQ (reference sequence). The CDR3 sequence: CASSGQGAGEQYF. CDR3 bases: TGTGCCAGCAGCGGACAGGGGGCGGGGGAGCAGTACTTC.

This clone was counted only a few times. The rearrangement uses TRBV10-3 and TRBJ2-7; the match to TRBD2 covers 8 bases. CDR1 and CDR2 from the germline V gene are ENHRY and SYGVKD. This CDR3 contains 13 residues. V gave up 4 bases and J gave up 3 bases; unmatched junction bases: 2. DNA of the CDR3: TGTGCCATCAGTGTTGCGGGGGGCTACGAGCAGTACTTC. Translated, it gives CAISVAGGYEQYF.

This clone came up a few times. The chain links TRBV4-3 to TRBJ1-1; possibly TRBD1 for D (6 bases). Germline CDR1 LGHNA, CDR2 YSLEER. This CDR3 comprises 15 residues. The V gene lost 2 bases and the J gene lost 4 bases, with 14 bases spanning the gap. CDR3 amino acids: CASSQFGTGITEAFF. CDR3 nucleotides: TGCGCCAGCAGCCAATTTGGTACAGGGATCACTGAAGCTTTCTTT.